These 20 T cell receptor beta chains came from one sample sequenced in a study of T cell changes during pregnancy in multiple sclerosis. The assay was immunoSEQ multiplex PCR, and TCRdb's table has in-frame clones only and misses some. The table lists some 77,000 clones, about 92% of them singletons, with around 2.2% in the top ten. Sequenced material: peripheral blood, taken in the second trimester of pregnancy. These receptors were obtained from a female donor in good health, enrolled as a control in a pregnancy study.

This clone turned up a few times. The chain recombines TRBV2 with TRBJ1-6; D is uncertain. The CDR3 loop spans 12 amino acids. CDR1 and CDR2 from the germline V gene are SNHLY and FYNNEI. V was trimmed by 3 bases and J by 11 bases, leaving 8 bases between them. In DNA, the CDR3 is TGTGCCAGCAGTGACCCTATTCCACCCCTCCACTTT. Translating gives CASSDPIPPLHF. The entire variable domain, with the rest obtained from reference TRBV2 and TRBJ1-6, is as follows: EPEVTQTPSHQVTQMGQEVILRCVPISNHLYFYWYRQILGQKVEFLVSFYNNEISEKSEIFDDQFSVERPDGSNFTLKIRSTKLEDSAMYFCASSDPIPPLHFGNGTRLTVT.

The chain has TRBV7-9 and TRBJ2-7; D is uncertain. Trimming left V 5 bases short and J 4 bases short, with 6 bases between. In germline, CDR1 is SEHNR, CDR2 FQNEAQ (reference sequence). CDR3 length equals 11 residues. CDR3 bases: TGTGCCAGCAGCCCCCTGTACGAGCAGTACTTC. It codes for CASSPLYEQYF.

This clone was found once. The chain has TRBV11-3 and TRBJ2-3; 8 bases line up with TRBD2. CDR1 SGHNT and CDR2 YENEEA come from the germline V gene. V lost 0 bases to trimming and J lost 2 bases; unmatched junction nucleotides: 7. This CDR3 is built from 17 residues. The CDR3 DNA reads as TGTGCCAGCAGCTTAGACGGGGGGGCCTCTTCCACAGATACGCAGTATTTT. Its protein is CASSLDGGASSTDTQYF.

The gene calls are TRBV27 and TRBJ1-4; 7 nucleotides line up with TRBD1. Looked up from germline, CDR1 is MNHEY and CDR2 is SMNVEV (reference sequence). J was trimmed by 0 bases and V by 5 bases; bases with no gene match: 3. The CDR3 has 15 residues. CDR3 loop: CASSRDSATNEKLFF. The CDR3, as DNA: TGTGCCAGCAGTCGGGACAGCGCAACTAATGAAAAACTGTTTTTT.

This chain uses TRBV6-5 with TRBJ1-5, with TRBD1 identical over 8 bases. This CDR3 is built from 15 residues. Trimming took 2 bases from V and 4 from J; bases not matched to a gene: 4. From germline, CDR1 is MNHEY and CDR2 SVGAGI. CDR3 bases: TGTGCCAGCAGTTACCTACAGGGGGATAATCAGCCCCAGCATTTT. It specifies CASSYLQGDNQPQHF.

The J gene is TRBJ2-4, the V gene TRBV7-8, with a weak D call TRBD1 (5 bases). Trimming shortened V by 7 bases and J by 5 bases, and 18 bases separated the two germline ends. The germline CDR1 and CDR2 sequences are SGHVS and FQNEAQ. The CDR3 has 15 amino acids. CDR3 DNA: TGTGCCAGCACCCTCGCTCTGGGCAGGGAAAACATTCAGTACTTC. Translating it yields CASTLALGRENIQYF.

V gene TRBV11-3 combines with J gene TRBJ2-7; 8 bases match TRBD1. Losses at the gene ends were 0 bases for V and 2 bases for J; bases not matched to a gene: 3. The CDR3 consists of 15 residues. CDR1 SGHNT and CDR2 YENEEA come from the germline V gene. CDR3 DNA: TGTGCCAGCAGCTTAGAGACAGGGGTGGCCTACGAGCAGTACTTC. Translation gives CASSLETGVAYEQYF.

The rearrangement uses TRBV27 and TRBJ1-4, with 11 bases aligning to TRBD1. V was pared by 2 bases and J by 8 bases, with 10 bases of the junction left unmatched. Germline CDR1 and CDR2: MNHEY and SMNVEV (reference sequence). CDR3 length equals 17 residues. The CDR3 nucleotides are TGTGCCAGCAGTTTAACCGTATCGGGACAGGGGGTCGAAAAACTGTTTTTT. Its translation: CASSLTVSGQGVEKLFF.

The rearrangement joins TRBV2 to TRBJ1-2; D is perhaps TRBD1 (6 bases). V lost 0 bases and J 4 bases, leaving 21 bases between the germline ends. CDR1 and CDR2 (germline): SNHLY, FYNNEI. The CDR3 runs 18 residues. CDR3 loop: CASSEARTVSKGLYGYTF. CDR3 DNA: TGTGCCAGCAGTGAAGCTAGGACAGTCTCTAAGGGTCTCTATGGCTACACCTTC.

The chain joins TRBV6-1 to TRBJ2-1; 10 positions match TRBD2. CDR1 is MNHNS, CDR2 SASEGT, per germline. After removal of 1 base from V and 5 bases from J, the junction contained 8 bases not matched to a gene. The CDR3 totals 17 residues. CDR3 residues: CASSEDLGLAFDNEQFF. In nucleotides, the CDR3 is TGTGCCAGCAGTGAAGATCTGGGACTAGCGTTTGACAATGAGCAGTTCTTC.

The V call is TRBV7-8, the J call TRBJ1-4, with 10 bases that match TRBD1. This CDR3 is 16 amino acids long. J gave up 0 bases and V 4 bases, and 2 bases lay outside the gene matches. Germline CDR1 reads SGHVS; CDR2 reads FQNEAQ. Here the CDR3 DNA reads TGTGCCAGCAGCTACGGACAGGGGGCAACTAATGAAAAACTGTTTTTT. Protein sequence: CASSYGQGATNEKLFF.

This clone was found a few times. V usage is TRBV6-5 and J usage is TRBJ1-2; D uncertain. The CDR3 consists of 12 residues. CDR1 and CDR2 (germline): MNHEY, SVGAGI. V gave up 0 bases and J gave up 7 bases, with 6 bases separating them. The CDR3 bases are TGTGCCAGCAGTTACTCGGTCGGTGGCTACACCTTC. This gives the protein CASSYSVGGYTF.

The V call is TRBV27, the J call TRBJ1-1; D is perhaps TRBD1 (6 bases). Trimming took 8 bases from V and 2 from J, leaving 18 bases between them. CDR1 is MNHEY, CDR2 SMNVEV, per germline (reference sequence). The CDR3 totals 15 residues. The CDR3 loop reads CASARGGAHNTEAFF. Written as DNA, the CDR3 is TGTGCCAGCGCCCGGGGGGGGGCGCATAACACTGAAGCTTTCTTT.

The chain joins TRBV19 to TRBJ2-5; no firm D call. In germline, CDR1 is LNHDA, CDR2 SQIVND (reference sequence). With 1 base removed from V and 0 bases from J, the gap between germline ends came to 6 bases. The CDR3 contains 14 residues. CDR3 amino acids: CASSIGANQETQYF. DNA for the CDR3: TGTGCCAGTAGTATAGGAGCCAACCAAGAGACCCAGTACTTC.

The chain carries TRBV13 and TRBJ2-7, with TRBD1 identical over 7 bases. With V trimmed by 5 bases and J by 3 bases, 7 bases remained unmatched. CDR3 length: 14 residues. Per germline, CDR1 PRHDT and CDR2 FYEKMQ (reference sequence). Here the CDR3 reads CASSPRQGYYEQYF. DNA for the CDR3: TGTGCCAGCAGCCCCCGACAGGGATACTACGAGCAGTACTTC.

This clone occurred once. The rearrangement uses TRBV2 and TRBJ2-2, with TRBD1 as a possible D gene (6 bases). V was cut by 0 bases and J by 5 bases, with 22 bases left in between. The CDR3 covers 19 residues. CDR1 and CDR2 (germline): SNHLY, FYNNEI. The chain's CDR3 is CASSEASGHIEKETGELFF. CDR3 nucleotide sequence: TGTGCCAGCAGTGAAGCGTCGGGACACATCGAAAAGGAGACCGGGGAGCTGTTTTTT.

The chain uses TRBV27 and TRBJ1-2, with TRBD1 matching 10 bases. The germline V gene has CDR1 MNHEY and CDR2 SMNVEV (reference sequence). The CDR3 loop spans 15 amino acids. J lost 8 bases, V lost 8 bases, and 14 bases had no gene match. CDR3 sequence reads: CASRSGDRGLGGYTF. Here the CDR3 DNA reads TGTGCCAGCCGTTCGGGGGACAGGGGACTTGGGGGCTACACCTTC.

The chain couples TRBV6-1 to TRBJ2-2, with unresolved D. V was clipped by 7 bases and J by 2 bases, with 8 bases between them. CDR3 length equals 13 residues. Germline CDR1 reads MNHNS; CDR2 reads SASEGT. DNA of the CDR3: TGTGCCAGCAATGTGTATAACACCGGGGAGCTGTTTTTT. Translating it yields CASNVYNTGELFF.

The chain joins TRBV6-1 to TRBJ1-1; TRBD1 is a possible D gene (5 bases). The CDR3 loop spans 15 amino acids. Germline V gene data show CDR1 as MNHNS and CDR2 as SASEGT. V lost 2 bases to trimming and J lost 1 base, with 11 bases between them. For the CDR3, the DNA is TGTGCCAGCAGTGAAAACCCCACAGGGAACACTGAAGCTTTCTTT. Translating gives CASSENPTGNTEAFF.

The rearrangement joins TRBV2 to TRBJ1-2, with D tentatively TRBD1 (5 bases). CDR3 size: 14 residues. The germline gives CDR1 SNHLY, CDR2 FYNNEI. V dropped 7 bases and J dropped 6 bases, with 18 bases sitting between them. CDR3 residues: CASIGGVTADGYTF. The CDR3 nucleotides read TGTGCCAGCATTGGTGGGGTGACAGCCGATGGCTACACCTTC.